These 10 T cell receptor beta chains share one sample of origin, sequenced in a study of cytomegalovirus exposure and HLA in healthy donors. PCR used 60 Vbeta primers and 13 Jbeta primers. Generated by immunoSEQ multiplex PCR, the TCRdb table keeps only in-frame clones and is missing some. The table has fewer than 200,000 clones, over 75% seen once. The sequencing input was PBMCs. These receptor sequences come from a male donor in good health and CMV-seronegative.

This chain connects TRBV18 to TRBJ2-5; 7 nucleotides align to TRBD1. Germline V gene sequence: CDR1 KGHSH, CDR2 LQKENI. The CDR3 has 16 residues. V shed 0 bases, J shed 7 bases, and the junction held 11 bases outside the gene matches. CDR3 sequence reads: CASSPPETGSVGTQYF. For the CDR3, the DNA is TGTGCCAGCTCACCACCCGAGACAGGGAGTGTTGGGACCCAGTACTTC.

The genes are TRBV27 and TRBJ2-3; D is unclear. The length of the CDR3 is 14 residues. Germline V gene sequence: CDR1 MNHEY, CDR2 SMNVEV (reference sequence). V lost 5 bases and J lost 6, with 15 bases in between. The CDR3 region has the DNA TGTGCCAGCAGTCGAAACAGTCTGGCCGATACGCAGTATTTT. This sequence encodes CASSRNSLADTQYF.

CDR3 loop: CASSPTGENLETQYF. The DNA of the CDR3 is TGTGCCAGCTCACCAACAGGGGAAAACCTAGAGACCCAGTACTTC. The V call is TRBV18, the J call TRBJ2-5, with 7 bases identical to TRBD1. This CDR3 is 15 amino acids long. Germline V gene lookup returns CDR1 KGHSH and CDR2 LQKENI. V dropped 2 bases and J dropped 4; count of bases not matched to a gene: 7. The entire variable domain, with the rest obtained from reference TRBV18 and TRBJ2-5, is as follows: NAGVMQNPRHLVRRRGQEARLRCSPMKGHSHVYWYRQLPEEGLKFMVYLQKENIIDESGMPKERFSAEFPKEGPSILRIQQVVRGDSAAYFCASSPTGENLETQYFGPGTRLLVL.

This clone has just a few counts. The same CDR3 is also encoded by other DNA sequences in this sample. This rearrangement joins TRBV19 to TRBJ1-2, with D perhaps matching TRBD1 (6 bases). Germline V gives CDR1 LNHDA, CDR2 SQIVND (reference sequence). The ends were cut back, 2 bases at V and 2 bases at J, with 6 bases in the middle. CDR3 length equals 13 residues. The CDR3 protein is CASSIQGNYGYTF. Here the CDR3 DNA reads TGTGCCAGTAGTATACAGGGGAACTATGGCTACACCTTC.

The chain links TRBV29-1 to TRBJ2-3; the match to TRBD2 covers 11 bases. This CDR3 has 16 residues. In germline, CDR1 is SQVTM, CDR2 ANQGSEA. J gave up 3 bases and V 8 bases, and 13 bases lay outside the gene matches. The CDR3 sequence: CSPALAGGGRTDTQYF. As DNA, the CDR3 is TGCAGCCCCGCTCTAGCGGGGGGCGGCCGTACAGATACGCAGTATTTT.

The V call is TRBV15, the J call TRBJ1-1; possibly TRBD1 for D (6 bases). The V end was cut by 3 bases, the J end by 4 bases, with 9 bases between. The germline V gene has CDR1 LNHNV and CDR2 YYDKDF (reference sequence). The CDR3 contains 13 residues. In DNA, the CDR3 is TGTGCCACCAGCAGCAGGGGATTCACTGAAGCTTTCTTT. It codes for CATSSRGFTEAFF.

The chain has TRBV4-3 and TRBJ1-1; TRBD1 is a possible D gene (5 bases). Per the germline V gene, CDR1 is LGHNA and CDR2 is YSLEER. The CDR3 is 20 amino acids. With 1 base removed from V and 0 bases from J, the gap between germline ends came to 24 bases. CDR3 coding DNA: TGCGCCAGCAGCCAAGTTAGGAAGGGGCGATATTTAGGCTTGAACACTGAAGCTTTCTTT. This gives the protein CASSQVRKGRYLGLNTEAFF.

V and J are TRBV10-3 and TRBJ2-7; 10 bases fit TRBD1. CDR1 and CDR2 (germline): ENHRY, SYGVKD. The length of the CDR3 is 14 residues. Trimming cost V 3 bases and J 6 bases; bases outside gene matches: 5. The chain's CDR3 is CAISDGTGAAEQYF. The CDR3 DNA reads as TGTGCCATCAGTGACGGGACAGGGGCCGCCGAGCAGTACTTC.

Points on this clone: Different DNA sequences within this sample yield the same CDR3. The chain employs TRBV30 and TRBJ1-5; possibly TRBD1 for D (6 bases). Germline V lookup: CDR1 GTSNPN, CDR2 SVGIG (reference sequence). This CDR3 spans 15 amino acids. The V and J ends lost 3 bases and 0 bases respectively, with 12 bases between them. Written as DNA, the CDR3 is TGTGCCTGGAGCGGCGGACAGTCTAGCAATCAGCCCCAGCATTTT. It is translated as CAWSGGQSSNQPQHF.

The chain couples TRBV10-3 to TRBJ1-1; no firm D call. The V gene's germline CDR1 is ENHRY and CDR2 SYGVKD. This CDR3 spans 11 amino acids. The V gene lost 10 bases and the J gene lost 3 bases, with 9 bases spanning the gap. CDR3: CATRSDTEAFF. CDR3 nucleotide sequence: TGTGCCACCCGGTCGGACACTGAAGCTTTCTTT.